This T cell receptor (beta chain) was sequenced for a study of T cell responses to AZD1222 COVID-19 vaccine. Study summary: Combined were second doses at about 4 or about 12 weeks.

Measured with immunoSEQ multiplex PCR; TCRdb has only the in-frame clones, and not every one. The sample shows under 150,000 clones, around nine tenths of them seen only once. The TCR sequence derives from an adult in good health. The sample in question was peripheral blood, obtained on day 0 of AZD1222 vaccination.

CDR3 DNA: TGTGCCAGCAGCCCTAGCGGGGGTTACGAGACCCAGTACTTC. It encodes CASSPSGGYETQYF. The V gene is TRBV7-9, the J gene TRBJ2-5; 10 bases align to TRBD2. V was clipped by 5 bases and J by 5 bases; unmatched bases: 5. CDR3 size: 14 residues. Germline V lookup: CDR1 SEHNR, CDR2 FQNEAQ (reference sequence). Variable domain in full (rest from reference TRBV7-9 and TRBJ2-5): DTGVSQNPRHKITKRGQNVTFRCDPISEHNRLYWYRQTLGQGPEFLTYFQNEAQLEKSRLLSDRFSAERPKGSFSTLEIQRTEQGDSAMYLCASSPSGGYETQYFGPGTRLLVL.